These 14 T cell receptor beta chains were sequenced from one sample in a study of cytomegalovirus exposure and HLA in healthy donors. Amplification used 60 Vbeta primers and 13 Jbeta primers. The method was immunoSEQ multiplex PCR; TCRdb's version includes in-frame clones alone and lacks a portion of them. The sample consists of 130,000 to 150,000 clones, 73% of them appearing once. Sequenced material: PBMCs. The receptors derive from a woman in her 40s in good health and CMV-seronegative.

The CDR3 sequence is CASSNQGLTGGNEKLFF. The CDR3 bases are TGTGCCAGCAGTAACCAAGGGCTGACAGGCGGAAATGAAAAACTGTTTTTT. V usage is TRBV5-4 and J usage is TRBJ1-4; TRBD1 is a possible D gene (6 bases). V lost 5 bases to trimming and J lost 5 bases, with 22 bases between them. CDR1 and CDR2 (germline): SGHNT, YYREEE (reference sequence). This CDR3 contains 17 residues.

This chain connects TRBV5-4 to TRBJ2-2, with 9 bases aligning to TRBD1. This CDR3 is built from 14 residues. V trimming: 3 bases; J trimming: 4 bases; junction bases outside the gene matches: 1. Per the germline V gene, CDR1 is SGHNT and CDR2 is YYREEE (reference sequence). The CDR3 DNA reads TGTGCCAGCAGCTGGGACAGGGCCACCGGGGAGCTGTTTTTT. It is translated as CASSWDRATGELFF.

The rearrangement links TRBV5-1 to TRBJ2-1, with D tentatively TRBD1 (6 bases). The V and J ends lost 4 bases and 3 bases respectively, with 11 bases between them. CDR1 is SGHRS and CDR2 is YFSETQ in the germline V gene. The CDR3 runs 14 residues. The CDR3 DNA reads as TGCGCCAGCAGCCCCGAGACAGGCTACAATGAGCAGTTCTTC. Amino acids: CASSPETGYNEQFF.

This chain connects TRBV19 to TRBJ1-2; D perhaps matches TRBD1 (6 bases). Germline V gives CDR1 LNHDA, CDR2 SQIVND (reference sequence). V lost 4 bases, J lost 4 bases, and 22 bases lay in between. The CDR3 sequence is 17 residues long. This chain's CDR3 is CASSNLRLGQPSYGYTF. As DNA, the CDR3 is TGTGCCAGTAGTAATCTTAGATTAGGACAGCCTTCCTATGGCTACACCTTC.

CDR3 sequence: CASSLAGVTNYGYTF. The CDR3 DNA reads as TGTGCCAGCAGCTTAGCCGGGGTAACCAACTATGGCTACACCTTC. The chain has TRBV7-9 and TRBJ1-2; D is undetermined. V was shortened by 0 bases and J by 2 bases, with 10 bases between the two germline ends. The germline V gene has CDR1 SEHNR and CDR2 FQNEAQ (reference sequence). This CDR3 contains 15 residues.

This clone showed up just a few times. Here the CDR3 DNA reads TGCGCCAGCAGCCAAGTCACGGAGTCAGGAAACACCATATATTTT. The encoded protein is CASSQVTESGNTIYF. The chain combines TRBV4-1 with TRBJ1-3; D call uncertain. Germline V gene sequence: CDR1 MGHRA, CDR2 YSYEKL. CDR3 length: 15 amino acids. V was clipped by 1 base and J by 4 bases, with 11 bases between them.

The sample holds one count of this clone. The chain combines TRBV7-2 with TRBJ2-3, with 15 bases matching TRBD2. CDR1 and CDR2 (germline): SGHTA, FQGNSA. The V and J ends lost 1 base and 2 bases, in that order; junction bases with no gene match: 1. There are 17 residues in the CDR3. CDR3 DNA sequence: TGTGCCAGCAGCTTAGGGACTAGCGGGGGGGCCACAGATACGCAGTATTTT. Protein: CASSLGTSGGATDTQYF.

The genes are TRBV4-1 and TRBJ2-7, with TRBD1 matching 10 bases. CDR3 length equals 18 residues. The V segment lost 1 base and the J segment 3 bases; nucleotides outside the gene matches: 12. CDR1 and CDR2 from the germline V gene are MGHRA and YSYEKL. The CDR3 region is CASSQVQYPGTGVYEQYF. In DNA, the CDR3 is TGCGCCAGCAGCCAAGTCCAATACCCCGGGACAGGGGTCTACGAGCAGTACTTC.

Of note for this clone: Other DNA sequences of this sample code for an identical CDR3. The V call is TRBV5-1, the J call TRBJ2-1; D is undetermined. V was cut by 0 bases and J by 5 bases, with 6 bases left in between. The length of the CDR3 is 13 residues. The germline CDR1 and CDR2 sequences are SGHRS and YFSETQ. CDR3 nucleotide sequence: TGCGCCAGCAGCTTGGACAGAAACAATGAGCAGTTCTTC. Residues: CASSLDRNNEQFF.

The chain links TRBV9 to TRBJ1-2, with D tentatively TRBD1 (6 bases). Germline V gives CDR1 SGDLS, CDR2 YYNGEE. The CDR3 is 14 residues long. V was shortened by 4 bases and J by 4 bases, with 14 bases between the two germline ends. CDR3 nucleotide sequence: TGTGCCAGCAGCCGAGACAGGTTATTCTATGGCTACACCTTC. Its translation is CASSRDRLFYGYTF.

The J gene is TRBJ1-1, the V gene TRBV19; no clear D. V gave up 4 bases and J gave up 10 bases, with 16 bases separating them. The CDR3 loop spans 13 amino acids. CDR1 and CDR2 from the germline V gene are LNHDA and SQIVND (reference sequence). Here the CDR3 DNA reads TGTGCCAGTAGTACCCCGCAGACGGGAAGAGCTTTCTTT. Amino acids: CASSTPQTGRAFF.

The genes are TRBV5-1 and TRBJ1-2; TRBD1 might be the D (6 bases). V lost 5 bases, J lost 4 bases, and 18 bases lay in between. The CDR3 has 15 residues. The V gene's germline CDR1 is SGHRS and CDR2 YFSETQ. The CDR3 spells CASSKNRVGSYGYTF. DNA of the CDR3: TGCGCCAGCAGTAAAAACAGGGTCGGCTCCTATGGCTACACCTTC.

This chain links TRBV7-6 with TRBJ2-1; D possibly corresponds to TRBD2 (5 bases). The V end lost 1 base, the J end lost 7 bases, and 11 bases lay between the germline ends. This CDR3 has 14 amino acids. Germline loops: CDR1 SGHVS, CDR2 FNYEAQ. CDR3 region: CASSLEVGGNEQFF. The CDR3 DNA sequence: TGTGCCAGCAGCTTAGAAGTTGGAGGTAATGAGCAGTTCTTC.

V gene TRBV5-5 combines with J gene TRBJ2-5, with D possibly being TRBD1 (5 bases). Deletions cut 4 bases from V and 5 bases from J, with 12 bases between. The CDR3 runs to 13 residues. CDR1 SGHKS and CDR2 YYEKEE come from the germline V gene (reference sequence). The CDR3 reads CASSPQGWETQYF. DNA of the CDR3: TGTGCCAGCAGCCCCCAGGGCTGGGAGACCCAGTACTTC.